The 26 T cell receptor beta chains below all came from one sample that was sequenced in a study of T cell responses to AZD1222 COVID-19 vaccine. Measured with immunoSEQ multiplex PCR; TCRdb has only the in-frame clones, and not every one. The sample shows some 110,000 clones, roughly 86% of them seen only once. This specimen consisted of peripheral blood, obtained 28 days after the second dose of the MenACWY control vaccine. These receptors were obtained from an adult who received the MenACWY meningococcal vaccine as a control.

The chain is built from TRBV5-1 and TRBJ1-4; D is undetermined. CDR3 length equals 15 residues. V lost 4 bases and J lost 2, with 12 bases in between. From germline, CDR1 is SGHRS and CDR2 YFSETQ. The CDR3 here is CASSPSGSTNEKLFF. Written as DNA, the CDR3 is TGCGCCAGCAGCCCGTCGGGGAGCACTAATGAAAAACTGTTTTTT.

V usage is TRBV5-1 and J usage is TRBJ1-6, with 10 bases identical to TRBD1. Looked up from germline, CDR1 is SGHRS and CDR2 is YFSETQ. Unmatched junction bases numbered 6, after V lost 5 bases and J lost 7 bases. The CDR3 extends over 15 amino acids. CDR3 DNA sequence: TGCGCCAGCAGACTCGGACAGGGGGGCAATTCACCCCTCCACTTT. As protein: CASRLGQGGNSPLHF.

The chain carries TRBV19 and TRBJ2-1; tentative D call: TRBD2 (7 bases). This CDR3 is 15 amino acids long. Trimming cost V 6 bases and J 10 bases, with 22 bases left between them. Germline V gene lookup returns CDR1 LNHDA and CDR2 SQIVND (reference sequence). DNA of the CDR3: TGTGCCAGTAGCCGTGGGGGGGGCGGAGGGAGAGAGCAGTTCTTC. This codes for CASSRGGGGGREQFF.

J is TRBJ2-5 and V is TRBV29-1; no clear D gene. The CDR3 is 12 amino acids. Trimming removed 4 bases from V and 7 bases from J, with 13 bases in between. CDR1 and CDR2 (germline): SQVTM, ANQGSEA. The CDR3: CSVVSLKGTQYF. CDR3 nucleotides: TGCAGCGTTGTTTCGCTAAAGGGGACCCAGTACTTC.

The chain employs TRBV5-1 and TRBJ1-2; D gene ambiguous. The CDR3 has 14 residues. Trimming removed 0 bases at V and 3 bases at J, with 9 bases between. Germline V gene sequence: CDR1 SGHRS, CDR2 YFSETQ. The CDR3 region has the DNA TGCGCCAGCAGCTTGGAGTCGCTCGACTATGGCTACACCTTC. This sequence encodes CASSLESLDYGYTF.

The rearrangement joins TRBV18 to TRBJ2-7, with D unresolved. V was pared by 0 bases and J by 6 bases, with 12 bases between. This CDR3 is built from 14 residues. Germline lookup yields CDR1 KGHSH and CDR2 LQKENI. The CDR3 DNA reads TGTGCCAGCTCACCACCGACCACTGGCGGCGAGCAGTACTTC. This encodes CASSPPTTGGEQYF.

The V call is TRBV4-1, the J call TRBJ1-2, with D possibly matching TRBD1 (6 bases). Germline V gives CDR1 MGHRA, CDR2 YSYEKL. The CDR3 extends over 15 amino acids. The V gene lost 6 bases and the J gene lost 7 bases, with 21 bases spanning the gap. CDR3 DNA sequence: TGCGCCAGCAGGCAACCGGGACACCTGAGGGGTGGCTACACCTTC. It is translated as CASRQPGHLRGGYTF.

The gene calls are TRBV4-3 and TRBJ1-6; 7 positions match TRBD1. This CDR3 spans 14 amino acids. Trimming at V came to 2 bases and at J to 6 bases, leaving 1 base not matched to a gene. Germline V gives CDR1 LGHNA, CDR2 YSLEER. As DNA, the CDR3 is TGCGCCAGCAGCCAAACAGGGGCTAATTCACCCCTCCACTTT. Protein sequence: CASSQTGANSPLHF.

The chain has TRBV13 and TRBJ1-1; D unclear. CDR1 and CDR2 (germline): PRHDT, FYEKMQ (reference sequence). Trimming cost V 3 bases and J 0 bases, with 8 bases left between them. The CDR3 extends over 14 amino acids. CDR3 in amino acids: CASSFWVLNTEAFF. The CDR3 region has the DNA TGTGCCAGCAGCTTTTGGGTTTTGAACACTGAAGCTTTCTTT.

V gene TRBV29-1 combines with J gene TRBJ2-1; D call uncertain. Germline CDR1 SQVTM, CDR2 ANQGSEA. This CDR3 has 12 residues. V lost 4 bases and J 3 bases, leaving 7 bases between the germline ends. The chain's CDR3 is CSVGGYYNEQFF. CDR3 nucleotide sequence: TGCAGCGTTGGTGGCTACTACAATGAGCAGTTCTTC.

The V call is TRBV15, the J call TRBJ1-6; 7 nucleotides agree with TRBD1. Per the germline V gene, CDR1 is LNHNV and CDR2 is YYDKDF (reference sequence). There are 14 residues in the CDR3. After removal of 1 base from V and 11 bases from J, the junction contained 5 bases not matched to a gene. CDR3 nucleotide sequence: TGTGCCACCAGCAGAGGGGGACAGATTCCACCCCTCCACTTT. Its translation: CATSRGGQIPPLHF.

This clone was seen a single time. This chain connects TRBV10-3 to TRBJ2-7, with D perhaps matching TRBD1 (6 bases). This CDR3 contains 15 residues. Germline V CDR1 and CDR2: ENHRY, SYGVKD. V was pared by 2 bases and J by 0 bases, with 11 bases between. The CDR3 spells CAISEPPGHSYEQYF. The CDR3 nucleotides read TGTGCCATCAGTGAGCCGCCGGGACACTCCTACGAGCAGTACTTC.

The V call is TRBV7-9, the J call TRBJ1-4, with 10 bases fitting TRBD1. V shed 5 bases, J shed 4 bases, and the junction held 4 bases outside the gene matches. Per the germline V gene, CDR1 is SEHNR and CDR2 is FQNEAQ (reference sequence). This CDR3 is 15 amino acids long. The CDR3 nucleotides are TGTGCCAGCAGCCCCGGGACAGGGGATAATGAAAAACTGTTTTTT. It translates to CASSPGTGDNEKLFF.

The V gene is TRBV30, the J gene TRBJ1-1, with TRBD1 matching 7 bases. Germline values: CDR1 GTSNPN, CDR2 SVGIG (reference sequence). The V segment lost 3 bases and the J segment 2 bases; nucleotides outside the gene matches: 3. The CDR3 extends over 13 amino acids. CDR3 bases: TGTGCCTGGAGGGGACAGATAAACACTGAAGCTTTCTTT. Its translation is CAWRGQINTEAFF.

The rearrangement uses TRBV5-4 and TRBJ2-5; unclear D gene. Germline V gives CDR1 SGHNT, CDR2 YYREEE (reference sequence). CDR3 size: 14 residues. The V end lost 0 bases, the J end lost 5 bases, and 11 bases lay between the germline ends. CDR3 region: CASSLDGVLETQYF. CDR3 nucleotides: TGTGCCAGCAGCTTGGACGGCGTACTGGAGACCCAGTACTTC.

The CDR3 DNA sequence: TGTGCCAGCAGTTCCTCCATCCGGGACGTCTGGTACTTC. Protein: CASSSSIRDVWYF. The chain carries TRBV27 and TRBJ2-7; the D call may be TRBD1 or TRBD2 (5 bases each). This CDR3 contains 13 residues. V gave up 4 bases and J gave up 12 bases, with 19 bases separating them. Per germline, CDR1 MNHEY and CDR2 SMNVEV (reference sequence).

The chain joins TRBV5-1 to TRBJ2-2, with 9 bases that match TRBD1. J lost 1 base, V lost 4 bases, and 5 bases had no gene match. This CDR3 has 16 residues. The germline gives CDR1 SGHRS, CDR2 YFSETQ. CDR3: CASSQLGQGNTGELFF. DNA of the CDR3: TGCGCCAGCAGCCAGCTGGGACAGGGGAACACCGGGGAGCTGTTTTTT.

The chain has TRBV15 and TRBJ1-5, with D perhaps TRBD1 (6 bases). Trimming stripped 3 bases from V and 3 bases from J, with 9 bases between. The CDR3 consists of 14 residues. Germline CDR1 is LNHNV and CDR2 is YYDKDF (reference sequence). CDR3 protein: CATSSYRDNQPQHF. CDR3 nucleotides: TGTGCCACCAGCAGCTACAGGGACAATCAGCCCCAGCATTTT.

The chain carries TRBV20-1 and TRBJ2-1; D not certain. CDR3 length: 11 amino acids. Trimming shortened V by 6 bases and J by 7 bases, and 10 bases separated the two germline ends. The V gene's germline CDR1 is DFQATT and CDR2 SNEGSKA (reference sequence). CDR3 DNA: TGCAGTGCCCAGAACCTAAATGAGCAGTTCTTC. It specifies CSAQNLNEQFF.

This chain connects TRBV3-1 (or the pseudogene TRBV3-2) to TRBJ2-7; D gene uncertain. CDR1 and CDR2 from the germline V gene are LGHDT and YNNKEL (reference sequence). The V end was cut by 2 bases, the J end by 1 base, with 12 bases between. This CDR3 contains 15 residues. CDR3 sequence (DNA): TGTGCCAGCAGCCAAATGGCTACGTCATCCTACGAGCAGTACTTC. Protein sequence: CASSQMATSSYEQYF.

The genes are TRBV19 and TRBJ1-3; D is ambiguous. The CDR3 extends over 15 amino acids. Germline lookup yields CDR1 LNHDA and CDR2 SQIVND (reference sequence). The V end was cut by 2 bases, the J end by 4 bases, with 12 bases between. The chain's CDR3 is CASSISIFSGNTIYF. The CDR3 nucleotides read TGTGCCAGTAGTATATCGATTTTCTCCGGAAACACCATATATTTT.

The sample holds a few counts of this clone. This CDR3 reads CASRSRGLGSPLHF. The CDR3 DNA reads as TGTGCCAGCAGATCCAGGGGGCTGGGGTCACCCCTCCACTTT. The gene calls are TRBV11-1 and TRBJ1-6, with TRBD1 identical over 8 bases. The CDR3 has 14 amino acids. Germline V CDR1 and CDR2: SGHAT, FQDESV (reference sequence). V dropped 6 bases and J dropped 10; count of bases not matched to a gene: 8.

The chain employs TRBV5-6 and TRBJ2-7; the D gene is possibly TRBD2 (6 bases). Trimming cost V 0 bases and J 3 bases, with 16 bases left between them. The germline gives CDR1 SGHDT, CDR2 YYEEEE. The CDR3 consists of 16 residues. CDR3 bases: TGTGCCAGCAGCTTGGTTCAGGTCGGGGGATTCTACGAGCAGTACTTC. Amino acids: CASSLVQVGGFYEQYF.

This clone was seen only a few times. V and J are TRBV7-2 and TRBJ2-1; D is possibly TRBD1 or TRBD2 (5 bases each). Germline CDR1 SGHTA, CDR2 FQGNSA. The CDR3 loop spans 17 amino acids. V lost 5 bases and J lost 2, with 19 bases in between. The CDR3 is CASSARWDLLTYNEQFF. As DNA, the CDR3 is TGTGCCAGCAGCGCCAGGTGGGACCTGCTGACCTACAATGAGCAGTTCTTC. The full variable domain, with the rest looked up from reference TRBV7-2 and TRBJ2-1, is GAGVSQSPSNKVTEKGKDVELRCDPISGHTALYWYRQSLGQGLEFLIYFQGNSAPDKSGLPSDRFSAERTGGSVSTLTIQRTQQEDSAVYLCASSARWDLLTYNEQFFGPGTRLTVL.

CDR3 DNA: TGTGCCAGCAGCCTCCGAGGGGGTTACTATAATTCACCCCTCCACTTT. The encoded protein is CASSLRGGYYNSPLHF. The rearrangement uses TRBV5-6 and TRBJ1-6; weak D call: TRBD1 (6 bases). Trimming took off 4 bases at V and 3 bases at J, with 14 bases between the two ends. The CDR3 extends over 16 amino acids. Germline loops: CDR1 SGHDT, CDR2 YYEEEE.

This rearrangement joins TRBV20-1 to TRBJ2-3; no firm D call. Germline assignment: CDR1 DFQATT and CDR2 SNEGSKA (reference sequence). The CDR3 sequence is 11 residues long. Between the trimmed V and J ends, which lost 5 bases and 6 bases, there was a span of 9 bases. This chain's CDR3 is CSAPAPDTQYF. The CDR3 DNA reads as TGCAGTGCTCCTGCTCCGGATACGCAGTATTTT.